This TCR beta chain was observed in a study of T cells in tuberculosis. Study details: T cells were selected with CD1B tetramers loaded with glucose monomycolate.

General study points: The stringent gate may have excluded weak CD1B-GMM tetramer binders.

Thawed, overnight-rested PBMC were stained with GMM-loaded CD1B tetramer, viability dye and anti-CD3, then sorted. The lipid loaded on the CD1B tetramers was C32 glucose monomycolate from Rhodococcus equi. PBMC for tetramer sorting were first depleted of CD14-expressing monocytes. Each donor contributed roughly 92,000 sorted tetramer-negative cells. The CDR3 loop spans 15 amino acids. CDR1 is SGDLS and CDR2 is YYNGEE in the germline V gene. In regard to this clone: One junction end does not reproduce the germline sequence, and a read error may be involved.

Sequencing was performed with immunoSEQ multiplex PCR; in TCRdb, only in-frame clones are kept and a portion is missing. In the table there are roughly 59,000 clones, 81% of which are singletons. The V call is TRBV9, the J call TRBJ2-2, with D perhaps TRBD1 (6 bases). Sequenced sample: CD1b-GMM tetramer-negative cells sorted from PBMCs. This TCR was sampled from an adult woman with latent tuberculosis. The CDR3 DNA follows: TGTGCCAGCAGCGTAGCGCGATCAGGGGCCGGGGAGCTGTGTTTT. Amino acids: CASSVARSGAGELCF.